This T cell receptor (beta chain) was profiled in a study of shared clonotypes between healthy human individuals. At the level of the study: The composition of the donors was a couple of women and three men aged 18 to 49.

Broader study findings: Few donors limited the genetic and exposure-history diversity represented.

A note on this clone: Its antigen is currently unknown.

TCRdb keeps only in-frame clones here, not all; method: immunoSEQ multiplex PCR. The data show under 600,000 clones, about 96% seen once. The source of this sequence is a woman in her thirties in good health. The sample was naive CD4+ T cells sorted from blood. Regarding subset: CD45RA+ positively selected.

The CDR3 here is CASSTSGRETDTQYF. The CDR3, as DNA: TGTGCCAGCAGTACAAGCGGGAGGGAAACAGATACGCAGTATTTT. V gene TRBV2 combines with J gene TRBJ2-3, with 10 bases aligning to TRBD2. The CDR3 has 15 residues. CDR1 is SNHLY and CDR2 is FYNNEI in the germline V gene. J gave up 3 bases and V 5 bases, and 5 bases lay outside the gene matches.